The clone carrying this T cell receptor (beta chain) was recorded a few times. No antigen is known for it. Hyperthyroidism patients were newly diagnosed, had disease duration under 2 months, and were aged 18 to 65 years. Uncontrolled infection, other autoimmune disease, pregnancy or lactation excluded patients. Sample collection date corresponds to first hyperthyroidism diagnosis, prior to any ophthalmopathy symptoms. This sample was taken from a study of T cells in Graves' hyperthyroidism and ophthalmopathy. Study findings and constraints: Appearing also in blood were most of the thyroid clonotypes expanded above 0.001.

CDR3 size: 15 residues. Trimming took off 1 base at V and 2 bases at J, with 9 bases between the two ends. The source material, RNA transcripts, was used to amplify TCR beta CDR3 regions. In the first-round RT-PCR of the TCR CDR3, the HTBI primer set was used. Via MiXCR, TCRdb re-called the multiplex PCR reads, giving one row per CDR3 protein. The data contain 250,000 to 300,000 distinct CDR3 sequences, approximately 12% of them singletons. This sequence joins TRBV12-3 or TRBV12-4 and TRBJ1-5; D ambiguous. This TCR derives from a woman in her 30s with Graves' hyperthyroidism that later progressed to Graves' ophthalmopathy. The sequencing input was blood. CDR3 sequence: CASSLGGFGNQPQHF. CDR3 coding DNA: TGTGCCAGCAGTTTAGGGGGATTTGGCAATCAGCCCCAGCATTTT.